These T cell receptor beta chains were read from a single sample in a study of blood T cell repertoires in COVID-19. The method was immunoSEQ multiplex PCR; TCRdb's version includes in-frame clones alone and lacks a portion of them. The table includes 20,000 to 25,000 clones, 73% detected once. Sequenced sample: peripheral blood. The receptors were sampled from a human donor in a cohort sampled during active or convalescent COVID-19. Both conserved end residues are trimmed from each CDR3. Fields, in order: J gene, V gene, CDR3 protein.

J gene: TRBJ2-3; V gene: TRBV10-1; CDR3 protein: ASTEGTGGMDTDTQY
J gene: TRBJ2-2; V gene: TRBV7-9; CDR3 protein: ASSLTSVPPGELF
J gene: TRBJ1-5; V gene: TRBV7-2; CDR3 protein: ASSIRRSRAPNQPQH
J gene: TRBJ2-5; V gene: TRBV3-1/TRBV3-2; CDR3 protein: ASSQVGAARRSQY
J gene: TRBJ1-4; V gene: TRBV7-9; CDR3 protein: ASSRSGQTNEKLF
J gene: TRBJ1-2; V gene: TRBV4-2; CDR3 protein: ASSQDHDYGYT
J gene: TRBJ2-1; V gene: TRBV7-3; CDR3 protein: ASSPTGTSGGEQF
J gene: TRBJ1-2; V gene: TRBV3-1/TRBV3-2; CDR3 protein: ASSQVGTGGNYGYT
J gene: TRBJ1-2; V gene: TRBV5-4; CDR3 protein: ASSLNDRGGGYT
J gene: TRBJ1-1; V gene: TRBV4-1; CDR3 protein: ASSQDRGGEATEAF
J gene: TRBJ2-2; V gene: TRBV28; CDR3 protein: ASTRGGFAGELF
J gene: TRBJ2-7; V gene: TRBV13; CDR3 protein: ASSLGGRGNPYEQY
J gene: TRBJ2-1; V gene: TRBV23-1; CDR3 protein: ASSQSGRGRYNEQF
J gene: TRBJ1-1; V gene: TRBV3-1/TRBV3-2; CDR3 protein: ASSPWTGNEAF
J gene: TRBJ1-1; V gene: TRBV28; CDR3 protein: ASSFSDRTEAF
J gene: TRBJ2-5; V gene: TRBV24-1; CDR3 protein: ATSASGQGRGQETQY
J gene: TRBJ1-1; V gene: TRBV4-2; CDR3 protein: ASSQDRGVGAF
J gene: TRBJ2-1; V gene: TRBV19; CDR3 protein: ASSNFDYQF
J gene: TRBJ2-1; V gene: TRBV27; CDR3 protein: ASSFQTSGDSSYNEQF
J gene: TRBJ2-7; V gene: TRBV2; CDR3 protein: ASRVGNVGAGEQY
J gene: TRBJ2-6; V gene: TRBV3-1/TRBV3-2; CDR3 protein: ASSTGGTISGANVLT
J gene: TRBJ1-2; V gene: TRBV7-9; CDR3 protein: ASSLNTGDYGYT
J gene: TRBJ1-6; V gene: TRBV3-1/TRBV3-2; CDR3 protein: ASSESPGYNSPLH
J gene: TRBJ1-3; V gene: TRBV11-2; CDR3 protein: ASSLGGGRGNTIY
J gene: TRBJ1-6; V gene: TRBV7-9; CDR3 protein: ASSADSDNSPLH
J gene: TRBJ2-2; V gene: TRBV10-1; CDR3 protein: ASSAGQNTGELF
J gene: TRBJ1-2; V gene: TRBV29-1; CDR3 protein: SVLRGVPGYT
J gene: TRBJ2-3; V gene: TRBV10-1; CDR3 protein: ASSESRSDTQY
J gene: TRBJ2-2; V gene: TRBV9; CDR3 protein: ASSAYRVPGELF
J gene: TRBJ1-2; V gene: TRBV6-1; CDR3 protein: ASSERGREGYT
J gene: TRBJ2-5; V gene: TRBV11-2; CDR3 protein: ASAPQDRGETQY
J gene: TRBJ1-5; V gene: TRBV3-1/TRBV3-2; CDR3 protein: ASSPGLYQPQH
J gene: TRBJ1-1; V gene: TRBV6-5; CDR3 protein: ASSYGTENTEAF
J gene: TRBJ2-3; V gene: TRBV19; CDR3 protein: ASSRYSVVSTDTQY
J gene: TRBJ2-2; V gene: TRBV27; CDR3 protein: ASSTPGTGNTGELF